This T cell receptor beta chain was retrieved from a study of cytomegalovirus exposure and HLA in healthy donors. Across the whole study: Of the donors genotyped, a few hundred in all, less than 90% fell in the Caucasian-associated ancestry cluster. General observations from the study: The authors later found TCR association rates varying by HLA locus, with DRB1 most and HLA-C fewest. Most TCR sequences showed up rarely, but some public TCRs showed up in many donors. Published work reported that the classifier diagnosed cytomegalovirus status with high specificity and sensitivity.

In the case of this clone: As yet, its antigen is unknown.

Primers: 60 Vbeta forward and 13 Jbeta reverse. Profiled with immunoSEQ multiplex PCR; TCRdb holds only in-frame clones, not every one. This sample yields around 170,000 clones, of which around 80% are seen a single time; 1% belongs to the top ten. After removal of 5 bases from V and 3 bases from J, the junction contained 14 bases not matched to a gene. Germline CDR1 MDHEN, CDR2 SYDVKM. The CDR3 covers 19 residues. Sequenced: PBMCs. The chain employs TRBV28 and TRBJ2-3; 13 bases line up with TRBD2. The sequence was obtained from a woman between 50 and 59 years old in good health and CMV-seropositive. CDR3 in DNA: TGTGCCAGCAGTCCCATCCGGCGGACTAGCGGGAGTTTGACAGATACGCAGTATTTT. Its translation is CASSPIRRTSGSLTDTQYF.